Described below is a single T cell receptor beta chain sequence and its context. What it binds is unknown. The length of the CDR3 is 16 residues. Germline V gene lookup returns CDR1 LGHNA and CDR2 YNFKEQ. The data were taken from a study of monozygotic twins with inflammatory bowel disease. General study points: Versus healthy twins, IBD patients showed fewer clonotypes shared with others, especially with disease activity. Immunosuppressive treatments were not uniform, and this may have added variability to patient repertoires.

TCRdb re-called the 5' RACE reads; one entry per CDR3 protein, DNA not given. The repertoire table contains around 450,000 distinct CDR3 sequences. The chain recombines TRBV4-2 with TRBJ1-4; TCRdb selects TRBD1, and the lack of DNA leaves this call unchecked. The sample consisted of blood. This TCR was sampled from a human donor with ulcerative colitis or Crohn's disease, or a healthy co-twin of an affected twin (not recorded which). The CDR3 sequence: CASSPKPGQGEEKLFF.